What follows are 29 T cell receptor beta chains derived from one specimen sequenced in a study of T cell responses to AZD1222 COVID-19 vaccine. The assay was immunoSEQ multiplex PCR, and TCRdb's table has in-frame clones only and misses some. The table includes 150,000 to 200,000 clones, 88% detected once. The source was peripheral blood, collected 28 days after the second AZD1222 dose. These receptors came from an adult who received the AZD1222 COVID-19 vaccine.

The V and J genes are TRBV7-2 and TRBJ2-2; TRBD1 or TRBD2 may be the D gene (6 bases each). Germline V gives CDR1 SGHTA, CDR2 FQGNSA. The CDR3 runs to 15 residues. V lost 1 base to trimming and J lost 6 bases, with 12 bases between them. CDR3 sequence reads: CASSLGQGRPGELFF. CDR3 bases: TGTGCCAGCAGCTTAGGGCAGGGGAGGCCCGGGGAGCTGTTTTTT.

This rearrangement joins TRBV7-8 to TRBJ1-1; possible D gene TRBD1, 5 bases. The CDR3 extends over 14 amino acids. CDR1 SGHVS and CDR2 FQNEAQ come from the germline V gene. V lost 2 bases to trimming and J lost 4 bases, with 11 bases between them. In DNA, the CDR3 is TGTGCCAGCAGCTTATCAGGAGGGACCACTGAAGCTTTCTTT. Protein: CASSLSGGTTEAFF.

This chain joins TRBV6-2 or TRBV6-3 and TRBJ2-1; TRBD2 aligns across 10 bases. V was clipped by 2 bases and J by 14 bases; unmatched bases: 3. The CDR3 runs to 12 residues. Germline values: CDR1 MNHEY, CDR2 SVGEGT. The chain's CDR3 is CASSYASGRKFF. In nucleotides, the CDR3 is TGTGCCAGCAGTTACGCTAGCGGGAGAAAGTTCTTC.

With regard to this clone: At the DNA level, this CDR3 is encoded by other sequences in the same sample as well. The rearrangement joins TRBV30 to TRBJ1-2, with 8 bases lining up with TRBD1. V lost 3 bases to trimming and J lost 11 bases; unmatched junction nucleotides: 20. CDR1 GTSNPN and CDR2 SVGIG come from the germline V gene (reference sequence). The CDR3 extends over 16 amino acids. As DNA, the CDR3 is TGTGCCTGGAGACGCGGAAGACAGGGGCAGGAAGGTGGTTACACCTTC. Its translation is CAWRRGRQGQEGGYTF.

This clone was seen more than once but under ten times. The chain joins TRBV11-2 to TRBJ2-1; D might be TRBD1 (6 bases). Trimming removed 5 bases from V and 4 bases from J, with 12 bases in between. CDR1 is SGHAT, CDR2 FQNNGV, per germline. This CDR3 comprises 14 residues. CDR3 in amino acids: CASSRHGQYNEQFF. CDR3 bases: TGTGCCAGCAGCCGACACGGACAGTACAATGAGCAGTTCTTC.

This clone was seen only once. The rearrangement uses TRBV28 and TRBJ2-3; no definite D call. Deletions cut 6 bases from V and 2 bases from J, with 9 bases between. The germline CDR1 and CDR2 sequences are MDHEN and SYDVKM. The CDR3 loop spans 13 amino acids. In DNA form, the CDR3 reads TGTGCCAGCAGCTTGGTGAACACAGATACGCAGTATTTT. Translated, it gives CASSLVNTDTQYF.

The chain is built from TRBV21-1 and TRBJ2-7; the table's D gene call, TRBD1, was not cross checked with the DNA. TRBV21-1 is a pseudogene segment. CDR3 length: 18 residues. The CDR3 is CASSQNPWGRSGSYEQYF. The CDR3, as DNA: TGTGCCAGCAGCCAAAACCCGTGGGGCCGTTCGGGCTCCTACGAGCAGTACTTC.

This chain links TRBV4-1 with TRBJ2-3; TRBD2 aligns across 8 bases. This CDR3 contains 16 residues. After removal of 4 bases from V and 2 bases from J, the junction contained 8 bases not matched to a gene. Germline CDR1 and CDR2: MGHRA and YSYEKL. The CDR3 spells CASSLLASGSTDTQYF. CDR3 DNA sequence: TGCGCCAGCAGCCTTCTGGCTAGCGGGTCCACAGATACGCAGTATTTT.

V is TRBV7-2 and J is TRBJ2-5, with D maybe TRBD1 (6 bases). The ends were cut back, 1 base at V and 2 bases at J, with 11 bases in the middle. CDR3 length: 15 amino acids. The germline V gene has CDR1 SGHTA and CDR2 FQGNSA. The CDR3 DNA is TGTGCCAGCAGCTTAGGGCAGGGGAGTCAAGAGACCCAGTACTTC. It codes for CASSLGQGSQETQYF.

The V call is TRBV5-1, the J call TRBJ2-3; no firm D call. V was pared by 3 bases and J by 0 bases, with 8 bases between. Germline V gene lookup returns CDR1 SGHRS and CDR2 YFSETQ. This CDR3 spans 14 amino acids. CDR3 sequence: CASSSPLSTDTQYF. The CDR3 DNA reads TGCGCCAGCAGCTCCCCCCTTAGCACAGATACGCAGTATTTT.

There are a few counts of this clone. The chain uses TRBV28 and TRBJ1-2, with no clear D. Germline V gene data show CDR1 as MDHEN and CDR2 as SYDVKM. The CDR3 runs 13 residues. The V gene lost 5 bases and the J gene lost 3 bases, with 10 bases spanning the gap. The CDR3 spells CASSPRGDYGYTF. Here the CDR3 DNA reads TGTGCCAGCAGTCCGCGGGGAGACTATGGCTACACCTTC.

This chain connects TRBV5-1 to TRBJ1-1; TRBD1 is a possible D gene (6 bases). The CDR3 length is 14 residues. The germline CDR1 and CDR2 sequences are SGHRS and YFSETQ. Trimming took off 4 bases at V and 1 base at J, with 11 bases between the two ends. The CDR3 bases are TGCGCCAGCAGCGAACAGGGCCAGAACACTGAAGCTTTCTTT. Translated, it gives CASSEQGQNTEAFF.

The rearrangement joins TRBV7-3 to TRBJ2-7, with TRBD2 matching over 15 bases. The CDR3 extends over 17 amino acids. From germline, CDR1 is SGHTA and CDR2 FQGTGA. With 2 bases clipped from V and 6 bases from J, the junction kept 8 bases outside the gene matches. CDR3 coding DNA: TGTGCCAGCAGCTTAGCTGGATGGGGACTAGCGGGAGGCGAGCAGTACTTC. Its protein is CASSLAGWGLAGGEQYF.

About this clone: The identical CDR3 is also encoded by other nucleotide sequences in the sample. The V call is TRBV4-2, the J call TRBJ2-7; the match to TRBD2 covers 11 bases. Trimming at V came to 3 bases and at J to 1 base, leaving 5 bases not matched to a gene. Germline CDR1 reads LGHNA; CDR2 reads YNFKEQ. The CDR3 has 16 residues. CDR3 sequence: CASSQETSGSSYEQYF. In DNA, the CDR3 is TGTGCCAGCAGCCAGGAAACTAGCGGGAGTTCCTACGAGCAGTACTTC.

CDR3 sequence (DNA): TGTGCCAGCAGCGTAGTCCCAGAGCACTACGAGCAGTACTTC. It encodes CASSVVPEHYEQYF. The chain couples TRBV9 to TRBJ2-7; D gene ambiguous. CDR3 size: 14 residues. V lost 0 bases, J lost 3 bases, and 10 bases lay in between. CDR1 SGDLS and CDR2 YYNGEE come from the germline V gene.

The CDR3 nucleotides read TGTGCCAGCACTTTTAAGCCTGGAAACACCATATATTTT. Translation gives CASTFKPGNTIYF. The chain couples TRBV7-2 to TRBJ1-3; D call uncertain. The germline V and J ends were trimmed by 7 bases and 2 bases, with 9 bases remaining between them. The germline CDR1 and CDR2 sequences are SGHTA and FQGNSA. The CDR3 sequence is 13 residues long.

The chain carries TRBV28 and TRBJ1-3; D unclear. The CDR3 sequence is 15 residues long. Germline V gene lookup returns CDR1 MDHEN and CDR2 SYDVKM. V was trimmed by 7 bases and J by 0 bases, leaving 13 bases between them. CDR3 bases: TGTGCCAGCATGCGGAAGCCTAGCTCTGGAAACACCATATATTTT. It encodes CASMRKPSSGNTIYF.

The DNA for the CDR3 is TGTGCCAGCAGCTTCCGACGGTCAGATACGCAGTATTTT. It yields the protein CASSFRRSDTQYF. The V gene is TRBV7-2, the J gene TRBJ2-3, with unresolved D. Germline lookup yields CDR1 SGHTA and CDR2 FQGNSA. Trimming stripped 3 bases from V and 4 bases from J, with 8 bases between. This CDR3 region has 13 residues.

The chain links TRBV28 to TRBJ2-7; no clear D. Trimming left V 8 bases short and J 0 bases short, with 11 bases between. This CDR3 comprises 13 residues. Germline V CDR1 and CDR2: MDHEN, SYDVKM. CDR3 in DNA: TGTGCCAGCGCCTACCTAAGCTCCTACGAGCAGTACTTC. Amino acid sequence: CASAYLSSYEQYF.

The chain has TRBV7-2 and TRBJ1-5; no definite D call. Trimming pared 2 bases from V and 7 bases from J, leaving 15 bases between. The V gene's germline CDR1 is SGHTA and CDR2 FQGNSA. The length of the CDR3 is 15 residues. The CDR3 DNA follows: TGTGCCAGCAGCTTAATCGGCGGGGATTTACAGCCCCAGCATTTT. Translation: CASSLIGGDLQPQHF.

The chain combines TRBV6-5 with TRBJ1-1, with D possibly being TRBD1 (5 bases). This CDR3 is built from 13 residues. V dropped 4 bases and J dropped 1 base, with 7 bases sitting between them. Germline V CDR1 and CDR2: MNHEY, SVGAGI. Here the CDR3 reads CASSWQGNTEAFF. The DNA for the CDR3 is TGTGCCAGCAGTTGGCAGGGGAACACTGAAGCTTTCTTT.

V usage is TRBV7-9 and J usage is TRBJ1-6; no clear D gene. V lost 5 bases and J 10 bases, leaving 12 bases between the germline ends. Per the germline V gene, CDR1 is SEHNR and CDR2 is FQNEAQ (reference sequence). CDR3 size: 13 residues. In DNA form, the CDR3 reads TGTGCCAGCAGCCTGACCGATGGGTCACCCCTCCACTTT. It codes for CASSLTDGSPLHF. The variable domain in full, completed from reference TRBV7-9 and TRBJ1-6, reads DTGVSQNPRHKITKRGQNVTFRCDPISEHNRLYWYRQTLGQGPEFLTYFQNEAQLEKSRLLSDRFSAERPKGSFSTLEIQRTEQGDSAMYLCASSLTDGSPLHFGNGTRLTVT.

This chain joins TRBV28 and TRBJ1-5; D unclear. Germline V gene data show CDR1 as MDHEN and CDR2 as SYDVKM. V was clipped by 8 bases and J by 4 bases, with 3 bases between them. The CDR3 has 10 residues. CDR3 DNA sequence: TGTGCCAGCGGTAATCAGCCCCAGCATTTT. Its protein product is CASGNQPQHF.

The chain is built from TRBV21-1 and TRBJ2-1; the table assigns TRBD2, which was not confirmed against the DNA. TRBV21-1 is reported as a pseudogene. This CDR3 is 17 amino acids long. The CDR3 is CASGGASGRTRDDEQFF. CDR3 coding DNA: TGTGCCAGCGGGGGAGCTAGCGGGAGGACCCGGGACGATGAGCAGTTCTTC.

J is TRBJ2-3 and V is TRBV7-2; the D call may be TRBD1 or TRBD2 (5 bases each). V was trimmed by 5 bases and J by 2 bases, leaving 23 bases between them. The CDR3 has 18 residues. CDR1 is SGHTA, CDR2 FQGNSA, per germline. This chain's CDR3 is CASSPFQRGPDSTDTQYF. For the CDR3, the DNA is TGTGCCAGCAGCCCCTTCCAAAGGGGTCCGGACTCCACAGATACGCAGTATTTT.

V and J are TRBV6-1 and TRBJ2-7; 8 bases are shared with TRBD1. This CDR3 comprises 13 residues. CDR1 is MNHNS and CDR2 is SASEGT in the germline V gene. Losses at the gene ends were 3 bases for V and 5 bases for J; bases not matched to a gene: 3. The CDR3 DNA follows: TGTGCCAGCAGTGACGACAGGGGAAACGAGCAGTACTTC. Amino acids: CASSDDRGNEQYF.

The V and J genes are TRBV3-1 (or the pseudogene TRBV3-2) and TRBJ2-5; D gene ambiguous. Germline V gives CDR1 LGHDT, CDR2 YNNKEL (reference sequence). The V end was cut by 4 bases, the J end by 5 bases, with 8 bases between. The CDR3 length is 12 residues. CDR3 amino acids: CASSRRSETQYF. The DNA of the CDR3 is TGTGCCAGCAGCCGCCGTTCGGAGACCCAGTACTTC.

The V gene is TRBV28, the J gene TRBJ2-3; 8 bases map to TRBD2. Germline CDR1 is MDHEN and CDR2 is SYDVKM. This CDR3 has 16 amino acids. V gave up 6 bases and J gave up 3 bases; unmatched junction bases: 11. The CDR3 spells CASSQPGAGATDTQYF. The CDR3 coding sequence is TGTGCCAGCAGCCAGCCGGGAGCGGGAGCGACAGATACGCAGTATTTT.

The chain carries TRBV30 and TRBJ1-2, with 8 bases aligning to TRBD1. CDR3 length: 13 amino acids. Trimming at V came to 3 bases and at J to 3 bases, leaving 3 bases not matched to a gene. Germline lookup yields CDR1 GTSNPN and CDR2 SVGIG (reference sequence). The CDR3 DNA reads as TGTGCCTGGAGGGTGGGACAGGACTATGGCTACACCTTC. This codes for CAWRVGQDYGYTF. Complete variable domain (other parts from reference TRBV30 and TRBJ1-2): SQTIHQWPATLVQPVGSPLSLECTVEGTSNPNLYWYRQAAGRGLQLLFYSVGIGQISSEVPQNLSASRPQDRQFILSSKKLLLSDSGFYLCAWRVGQDYGYTFGSGTRLTVV.